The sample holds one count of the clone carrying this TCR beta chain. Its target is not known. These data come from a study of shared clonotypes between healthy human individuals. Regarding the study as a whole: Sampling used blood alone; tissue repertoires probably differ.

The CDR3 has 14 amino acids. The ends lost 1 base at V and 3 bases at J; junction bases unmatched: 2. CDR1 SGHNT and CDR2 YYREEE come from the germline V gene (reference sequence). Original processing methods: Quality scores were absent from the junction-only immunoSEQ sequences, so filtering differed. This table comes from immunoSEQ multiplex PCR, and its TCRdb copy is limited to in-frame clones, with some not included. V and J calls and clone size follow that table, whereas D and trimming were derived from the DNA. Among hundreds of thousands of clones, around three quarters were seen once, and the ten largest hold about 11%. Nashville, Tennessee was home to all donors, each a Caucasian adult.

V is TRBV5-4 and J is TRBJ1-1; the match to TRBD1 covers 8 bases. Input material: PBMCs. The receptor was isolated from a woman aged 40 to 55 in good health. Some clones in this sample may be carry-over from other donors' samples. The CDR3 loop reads CASSLQGADTEAFF. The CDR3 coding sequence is TGTGCCAGCAGCTTGCAGGGGGCAGACACTGAAGCTTTCTTT.